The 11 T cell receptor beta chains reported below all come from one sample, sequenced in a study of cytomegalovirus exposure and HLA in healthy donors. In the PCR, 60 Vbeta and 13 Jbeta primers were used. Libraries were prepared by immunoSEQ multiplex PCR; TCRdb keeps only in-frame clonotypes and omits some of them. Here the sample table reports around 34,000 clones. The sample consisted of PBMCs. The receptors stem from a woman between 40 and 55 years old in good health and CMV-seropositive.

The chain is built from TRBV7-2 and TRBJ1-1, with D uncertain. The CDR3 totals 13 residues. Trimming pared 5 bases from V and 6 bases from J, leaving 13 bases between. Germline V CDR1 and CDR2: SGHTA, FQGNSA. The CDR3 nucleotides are TGTGCCAGCAGCCCCCGGGGAAGGGCTGAAGCTTTCTTT. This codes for CASSPRGRAEAFF.

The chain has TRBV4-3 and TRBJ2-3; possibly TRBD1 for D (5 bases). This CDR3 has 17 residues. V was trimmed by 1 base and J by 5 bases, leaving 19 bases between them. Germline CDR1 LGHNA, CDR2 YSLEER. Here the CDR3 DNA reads TGCGCCAGCAGCCAAGGGGGCCTCTCCCTGGTAGTAGATACGCAGTATTTT. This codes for CASSQGGLSLVVDTQYF.

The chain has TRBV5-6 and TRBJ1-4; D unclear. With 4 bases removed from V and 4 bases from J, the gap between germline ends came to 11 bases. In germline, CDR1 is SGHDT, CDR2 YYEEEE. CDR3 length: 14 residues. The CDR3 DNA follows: TGTGCCAGCAGCCTAGGCCGGGTTAATGAAAAACTGTTTTTT. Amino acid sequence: CASSLGRVNEKLFF.

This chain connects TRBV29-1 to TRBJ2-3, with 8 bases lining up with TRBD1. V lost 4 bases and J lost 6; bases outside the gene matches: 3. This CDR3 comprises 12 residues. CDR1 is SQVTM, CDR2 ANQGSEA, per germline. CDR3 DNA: TGCAGCGTTGGCCGACAGGGGGATACGCAGTATTTT. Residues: CSVGRQGDTQYF.

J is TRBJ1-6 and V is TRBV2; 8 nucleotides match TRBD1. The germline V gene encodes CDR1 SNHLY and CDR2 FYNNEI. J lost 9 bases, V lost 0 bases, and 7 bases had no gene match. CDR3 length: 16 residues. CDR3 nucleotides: TGTGCCAGCAGTGAAGCGCTAGGACAGGGAGGTTCACCCCTCCACTTT. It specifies CASSEALGQGGSPLHF.

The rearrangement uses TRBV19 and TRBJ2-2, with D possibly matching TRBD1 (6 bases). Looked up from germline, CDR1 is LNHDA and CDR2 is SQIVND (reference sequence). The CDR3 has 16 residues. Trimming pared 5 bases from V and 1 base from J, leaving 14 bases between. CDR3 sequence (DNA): TGTGCCAGTAGTTCACAGGGAAGAGTGAACACCGGGGAGCTGTTTTTT. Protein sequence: CASSSQGRVNTGELFF.

DNA of the CDR3: TGTGCCAGCAGTTTCCGCGAGAGCACTGAAGCTTTCTTT. This gives the protein CASSFRESTEAFF. The chain combines TRBV27 with TRBJ1-1; D ambiguous. Looked up from germline, CDR1 is MNHEY and CDR2 is SMNVEV (reference sequence). This CDR3 spans 13 amino acids. V was cut by 3 bases and J by 4 bases, with 9 bases left in between.

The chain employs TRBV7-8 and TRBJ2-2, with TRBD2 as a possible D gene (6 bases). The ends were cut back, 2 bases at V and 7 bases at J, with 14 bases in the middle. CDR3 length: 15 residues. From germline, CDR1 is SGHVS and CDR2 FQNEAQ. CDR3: CASSLLTSMGGELFF. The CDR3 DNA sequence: TGTGCCAGCAGCTTATTAACTAGCATGGGCGGGGAGCTGTTTTTT.

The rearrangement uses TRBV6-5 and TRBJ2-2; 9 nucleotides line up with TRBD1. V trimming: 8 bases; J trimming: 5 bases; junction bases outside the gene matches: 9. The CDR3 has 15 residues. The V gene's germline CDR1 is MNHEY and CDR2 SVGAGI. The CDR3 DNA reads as TGTGCCAGCCAACGGGGGACAGGGATAACCGGGGAGCTGTTTTTT. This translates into CASQRGTGITGELFF.

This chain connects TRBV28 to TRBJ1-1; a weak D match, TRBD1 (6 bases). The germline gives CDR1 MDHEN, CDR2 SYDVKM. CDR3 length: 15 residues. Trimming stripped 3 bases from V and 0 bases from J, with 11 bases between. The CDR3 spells CASSLDSSLNTEAFF. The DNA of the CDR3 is TGTGCCAGCAGTTTGGACAGTTCTTTGAACACTGAAGCTTTCTTT.

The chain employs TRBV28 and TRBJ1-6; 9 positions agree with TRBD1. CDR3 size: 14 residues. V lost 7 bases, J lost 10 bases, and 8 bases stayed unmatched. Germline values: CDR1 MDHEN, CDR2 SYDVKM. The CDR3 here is CASKDRDRVSPLHF. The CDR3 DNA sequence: TGTGCCAGCAAAGACCGGGACAGGGTGTCACCCCTCCACTTT.